This TCR beta chain was sequenced in a study of blood T cell repertoires in COVID-19. In the study overall: PBMCs, B-cell-depleted T cells, or T cells were the source of the cDNA or gDNA that made up the material.

Assay used: immunoSEQ multiplex PCR; TCRdb lists only in-frame clones, some missing. The sample comprises under 300,000 clones, roughly 81% of which are singletons, and approximately 6.6% rests with the top ten. Recruits, aged roughly 18 to 90 years, lived in 24 US areas. The CDR3 covers 15 residues. The V gene's germline CDR1 is MNHEY and CDR2 SMNVEV (reference sequence). J gave up 10 bases and V 5 bases, and 11 bases lay outside the gene matches. The source of this sequence is a woman in her 50s who had been exposed to COVID-19. The sequencing input was PBMCs or T cells enriched from blood (not recorded which). The V gene is TRBV27, the J gene TRBJ1-6; 7 nucleotides line up with TRBD1. Here the CDR3 DNA reads TGTGCCAGCAGTCCGAGACAGGGTCGAGGATCACCCCTCCACTTT. It is translated as CASSPRQGRGSPLHF.